The subject of this entry is one TCR beta chain. Its antigen remains unknown. CD45RO-negative cells were positively selected for CCR7, leaving out terminally differentiated effector memory CD45RA+ cells. This record belongs to a study of shared clonotypes between healthy human individuals. The wider study: Per donor, CD8 memory used one plate, CD8 naive used two, CD4 memory used three and CD4 naive used three.

The study, taken as a whole, reports: Generally, naive subsets (rather than memory subsets) showed larger estimated richness. The genetic and exposure-history diversity represented was limited by few donors. The study found roughly 5% of naive CD4 clonotypes shared across several donors.

Data came from immunoSEQ multiplex PCR; TCRdb stores just in-frame clones and leaves some out. The data contain fewer than 700,000 clones, 90% to 95% of them singletons. This CDR3 is built from 14 residues. Between the trimmed V and J ends, which lost 1 base and 4 bases, there was a span of 8 bases. The V gene's germline CDR1 is SGHTA and CDR2 FQGNSA. The chain couples TRBV7-2 to TRBJ2-1; D not resolved. Material: naive CD8+ T cells sorted from blood. This TCR came from a woman between 25 and 40 years old in good health. CDR3 DNA sequence: TGTGCCAGCAGCTTAGACGGCTTGTACAATGAGCAGTTCTTC. Translation gives CASSLDGLYNEQFF.